This T cell receptor (beta chain) came from a study of blood T cell repertoires in COVID-19. Study at large: The study drew acute and convalescent COVID-19 samples from the United States, Italy and Spain. Sources were T cells, B-cell-depleted T cells, or PBMCs; the material itself was cDNA or gDNA.

V was clipped by 0 bases and J by 10 bases, with 13 bases between them. From germline, CDR1 is SGHRS and CDR2 YFSETQ. There are 13 residues in the CDR3. Original processing notes: Estimation of nucleated cell counts was performed using reference gene primer amplification. The method was immunoSEQ multiplex PCR; TCRdb's version includes in-frame clones alone and lacks a portion of them. D and trimming come from the DNA, and the V and J calls and clone size come from that table. The table includes 100,000 to 150,000 clones, about 89% detected once. This receptor was obtained from a man in his forties or fifties with active or convalescent COVID-19. The chain carries TRBV5-1 and TRBJ1-1; D may be TRBD1 (6 bases). Material for sequencing was peripheral blood. DNA of the CDR3: TGCGCCAGCAGCTTGGACCCGACAGGACGAGCTTTCTTT. It encodes CASSLDPTGRAFF.